This TCR beta chain was identified during a study of T cell repertoires in cytomegalovirus infection. Across the whole study: It can be stated that public TCR beta signatures indicated CMV infection as well as a matching HLA type.

MiXCR, applied by TCRdb to the reads, yields one record per CDR3 protein. Altogether 370,000 or so distinct CDR3 sequences are present, about 35% being singletons, with the ten largest covering around an eighth. Study results and caveats: Identification of carriers of CMV plus the relevant HLA was performed using cumulative public TCR beta family frequency.

Trimming at V came to 3 bases and at J to 3 bases, leaving 8 bases not matched to a gene. This CDR3 comprises 16 residues. CDR1 and CDR2 from the germline V gene are MDHEN and SYDVKM. This clonotype was seen only a few times. Its antigen remains unidentified. The sequences come from cultured PBMCs, collected from culture after CMV antigen stimulation. The rearrangement uses TRBV28 and TRBJ2-1, with 7 nucleotides matching TRBD1. The receptor was derived from a human donor in good health (CMV status not recorded). Some clones in this sample may be carry-over from other donors' samples. Written as DNA, the CDR3 is TGTGCCAGCAGTTTCAACCCGAACAGGGGCTACAATGAGCAGTTCTTC. It yields the protein CASSFNPNRGYNEQFF.